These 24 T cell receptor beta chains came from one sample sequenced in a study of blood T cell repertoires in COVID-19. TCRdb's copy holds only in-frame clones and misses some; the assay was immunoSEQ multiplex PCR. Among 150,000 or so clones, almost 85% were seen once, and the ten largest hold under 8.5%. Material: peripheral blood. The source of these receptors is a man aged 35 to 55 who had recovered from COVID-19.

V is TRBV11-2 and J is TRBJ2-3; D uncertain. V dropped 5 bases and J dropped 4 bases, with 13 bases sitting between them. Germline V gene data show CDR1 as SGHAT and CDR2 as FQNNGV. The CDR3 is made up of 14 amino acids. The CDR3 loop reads CASSPTARPDTQYF. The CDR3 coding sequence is TGTGCCAGCAGCCCGACGGCGAGGCCAGATACGCAGTATTTT.

The CDR3 DNA reads as TGTGCCAGCCGGTATTCGGGCACCGGGGAGCTGTTTTTT. Protein: CASRYSGTGELFF. The J gene is TRBJ2-2, the V gene TRBV4-2; no definite D call. Germline V gene sequence: CDR1 LGHNA, CDR2 YNFKEQ. The CDR3 spans 13 residues. Trimming removed 8 bases at V and 4 bases at J, with 11 bases between.

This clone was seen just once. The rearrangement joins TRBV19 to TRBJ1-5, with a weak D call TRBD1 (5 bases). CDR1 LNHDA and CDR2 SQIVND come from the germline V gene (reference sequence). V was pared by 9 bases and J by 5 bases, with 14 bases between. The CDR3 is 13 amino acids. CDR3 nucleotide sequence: TGTGCCAGCACTTCGGGGGTCGATCAGCCCCAGCATTTT. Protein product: CASTSGVDQPQHF. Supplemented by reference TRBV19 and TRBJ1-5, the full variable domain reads DGGITQSPKYLFRKEGQNVTLSCEQNLNHDAMYWYRQDPGQGLRLIYYSQIVNDFQKGDIAEGYSVSREKKESFPLTVTSAQKNPTAFYLCASTSGVDQPQHFGDGTRLSIL.

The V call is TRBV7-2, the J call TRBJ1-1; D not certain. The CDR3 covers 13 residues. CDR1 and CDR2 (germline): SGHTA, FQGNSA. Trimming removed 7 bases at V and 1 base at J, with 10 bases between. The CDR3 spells CASKSTRNTEAFF. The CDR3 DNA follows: TGTGCCAGCAAATCGACACGGAACACTGAAGCTTTCTTT.

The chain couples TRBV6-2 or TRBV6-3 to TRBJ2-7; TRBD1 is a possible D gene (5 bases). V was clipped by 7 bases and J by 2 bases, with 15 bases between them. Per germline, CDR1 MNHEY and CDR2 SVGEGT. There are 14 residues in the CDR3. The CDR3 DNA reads TGTGCCAGCAACCCCTCAGGCAGGGCCTACGAGCAGTACTTC. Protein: CASNPSGRAYEQYF.

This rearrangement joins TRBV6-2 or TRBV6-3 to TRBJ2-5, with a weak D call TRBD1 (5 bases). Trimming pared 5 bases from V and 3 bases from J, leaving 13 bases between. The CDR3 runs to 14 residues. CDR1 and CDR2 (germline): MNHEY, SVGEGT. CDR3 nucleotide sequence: TGTGCCAGCAGTATAGACAGATACAAAGAGACCCAGTACTTC. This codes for CASSIDRYKETQYF.

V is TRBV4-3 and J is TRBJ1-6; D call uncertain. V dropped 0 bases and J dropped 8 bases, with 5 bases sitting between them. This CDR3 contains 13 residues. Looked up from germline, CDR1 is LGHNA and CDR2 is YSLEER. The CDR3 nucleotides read TGCGCCAGCAGCCAAGATGAGGATTCACCCCTCCACTTT. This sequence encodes CASSQDEDSPLHF.

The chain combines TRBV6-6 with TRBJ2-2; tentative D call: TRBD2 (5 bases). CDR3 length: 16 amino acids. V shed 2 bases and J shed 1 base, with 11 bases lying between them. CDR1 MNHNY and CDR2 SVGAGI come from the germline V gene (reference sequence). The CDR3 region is CASSYPEDGNTGELFF. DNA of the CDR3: TGTGCCAGCAGTTACCCGGAGGACGGGAACACCGGGGAGCTGTTTTTT.

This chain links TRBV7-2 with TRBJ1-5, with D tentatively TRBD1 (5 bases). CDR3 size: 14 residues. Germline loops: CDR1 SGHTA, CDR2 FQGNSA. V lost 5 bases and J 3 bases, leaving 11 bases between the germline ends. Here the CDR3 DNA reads TGTGCCAGCAGCCTCGACAGTCTCAATCAGCCCCAGCATTTT. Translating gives CASSLDSLNQPQHF.

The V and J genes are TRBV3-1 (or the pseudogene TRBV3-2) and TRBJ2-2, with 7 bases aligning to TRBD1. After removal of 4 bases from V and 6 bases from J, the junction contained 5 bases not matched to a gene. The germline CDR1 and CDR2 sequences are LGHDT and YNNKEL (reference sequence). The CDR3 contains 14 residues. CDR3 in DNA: TGTGCCAGCAGCCCTGGGACAGCGGCCGGGGAGCTGTTTTTT. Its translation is CASSPGTAAGELFF.

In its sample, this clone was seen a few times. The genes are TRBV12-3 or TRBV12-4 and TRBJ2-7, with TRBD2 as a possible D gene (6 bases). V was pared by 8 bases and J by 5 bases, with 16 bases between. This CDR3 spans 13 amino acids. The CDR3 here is CASQRLDQDEQYF. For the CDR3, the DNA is TGTGCCAGCCAAAGACTAGATCAAGACGAGCAGTACTTC.

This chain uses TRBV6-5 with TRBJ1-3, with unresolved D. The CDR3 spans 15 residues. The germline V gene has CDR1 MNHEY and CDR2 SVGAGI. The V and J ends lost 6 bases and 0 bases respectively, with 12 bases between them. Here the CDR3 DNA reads TGTGCCAGCAGCCGGGGTCAAAGCTCTGGAAACACCATATATTTT. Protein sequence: CASSRGQSSGNTIYF.

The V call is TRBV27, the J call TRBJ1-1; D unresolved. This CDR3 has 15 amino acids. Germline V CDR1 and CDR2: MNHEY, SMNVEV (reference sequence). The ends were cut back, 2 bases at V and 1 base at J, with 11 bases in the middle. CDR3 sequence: CASSLGSAGNTEAFF. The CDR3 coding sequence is TGTGCCAGCAGTTTAGGGTCAGCGGGGAACACTGAAGCTTTCTTT.

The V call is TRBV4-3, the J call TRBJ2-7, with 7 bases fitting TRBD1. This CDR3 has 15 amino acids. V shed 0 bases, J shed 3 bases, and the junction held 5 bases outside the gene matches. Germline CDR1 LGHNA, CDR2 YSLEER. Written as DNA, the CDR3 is TGCGCCAGCAGCCAAGATAGGGGGCGCGTCTACGAGCAGTACTTC. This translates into CASSQDRGRVYEQYF.

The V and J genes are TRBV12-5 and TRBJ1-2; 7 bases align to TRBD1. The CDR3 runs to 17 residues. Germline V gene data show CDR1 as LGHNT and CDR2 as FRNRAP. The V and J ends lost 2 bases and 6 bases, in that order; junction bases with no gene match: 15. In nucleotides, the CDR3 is TGTGCTAGTGGTTTGAATGGTCTCGAGGGACAGCACGATGGCTACACCTTC. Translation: CASGLNGLEGQHDGYTF.

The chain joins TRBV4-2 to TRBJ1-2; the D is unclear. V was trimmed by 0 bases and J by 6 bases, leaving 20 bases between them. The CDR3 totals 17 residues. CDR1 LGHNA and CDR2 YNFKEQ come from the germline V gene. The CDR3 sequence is CASSQDRVNIEGHGYTF. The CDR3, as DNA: TGTGCCAGCAGCCAAGATCGGGTCAACATCGAAGGCCATGGCTACACCTTC.

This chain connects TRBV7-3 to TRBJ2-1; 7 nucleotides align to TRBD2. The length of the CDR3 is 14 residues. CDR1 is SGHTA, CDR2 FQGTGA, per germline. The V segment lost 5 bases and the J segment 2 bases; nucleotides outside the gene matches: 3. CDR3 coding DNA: TGTGCCAGCAGCATTAGCGGGCCCTACAATGAGCAGTTCTTC. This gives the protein CASSISGPYNEQFF. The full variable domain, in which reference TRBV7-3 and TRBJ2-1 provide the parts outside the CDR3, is GAGVSQTPSNKVTEKGKYVELRCDPISGHTALYWYRQSLGQGPEFLIYFQGTGAADDSGLPNDRFFAVRPEGSVSTLKIQRTERGDSAVYLCASSISGPYNEQFFGPGTRLTVL.

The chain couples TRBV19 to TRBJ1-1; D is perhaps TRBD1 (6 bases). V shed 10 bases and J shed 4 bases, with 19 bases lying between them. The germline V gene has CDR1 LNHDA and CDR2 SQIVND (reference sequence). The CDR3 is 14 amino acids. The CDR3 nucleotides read TGTGCCACCCTCCCTGGGGGCCCCACCACTGAAGCTTTCTTT. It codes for CATLPGGPTTEAFF.

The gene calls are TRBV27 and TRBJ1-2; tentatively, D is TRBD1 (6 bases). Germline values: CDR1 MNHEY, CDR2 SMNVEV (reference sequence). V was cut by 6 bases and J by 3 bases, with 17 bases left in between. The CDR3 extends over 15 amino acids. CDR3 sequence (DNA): TGTGCCAGCAGGTGGGGGGGGGACAACTACTATGGCTACACCTTC. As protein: CASRWGGDNYYGYTF.

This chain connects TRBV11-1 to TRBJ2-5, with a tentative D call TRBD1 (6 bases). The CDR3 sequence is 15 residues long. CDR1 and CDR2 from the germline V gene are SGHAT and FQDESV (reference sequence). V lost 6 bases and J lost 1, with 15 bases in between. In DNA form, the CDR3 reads TGTGCCAGCAGACGGTTCGGGGACATCCAAGAGACCCAGTACTTC. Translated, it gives CASRRFGDIQETQYF.

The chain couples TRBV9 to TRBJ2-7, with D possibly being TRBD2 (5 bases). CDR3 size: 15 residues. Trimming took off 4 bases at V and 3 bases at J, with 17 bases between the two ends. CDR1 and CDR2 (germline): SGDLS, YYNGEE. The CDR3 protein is CASSPGPAESYEQYF. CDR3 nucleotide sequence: TGTGCCAGCAGCCCCGGCCCAGCGGAGAGCTACGAGCAGTACTTC.

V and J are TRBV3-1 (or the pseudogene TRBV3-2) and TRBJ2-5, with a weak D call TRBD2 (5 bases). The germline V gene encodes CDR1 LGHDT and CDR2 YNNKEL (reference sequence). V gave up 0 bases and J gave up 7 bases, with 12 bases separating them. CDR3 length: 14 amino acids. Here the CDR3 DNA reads TGTGCCAGCAGCCAAGATACTTTCGCGGGGACCCAGTACTTC. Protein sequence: CASSQDTFAGTQYF.

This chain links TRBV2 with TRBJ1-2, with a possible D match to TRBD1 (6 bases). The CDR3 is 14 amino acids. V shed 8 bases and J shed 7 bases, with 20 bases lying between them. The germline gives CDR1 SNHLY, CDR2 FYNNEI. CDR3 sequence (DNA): TGTGCCAGCTACTTACAGGGAATCGAGCCTGGCTACACCTTC. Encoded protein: CASYLQGIEPGYTF.

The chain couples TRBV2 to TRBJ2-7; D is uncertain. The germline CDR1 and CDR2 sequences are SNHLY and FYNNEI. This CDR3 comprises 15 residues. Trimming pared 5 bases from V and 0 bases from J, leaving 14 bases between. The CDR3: CASSKKRVGSYEQYF. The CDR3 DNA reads TGTGCCAGCAGTAAAAAGCGTGTGGGCTCCTACGAGCAGTACTTC.